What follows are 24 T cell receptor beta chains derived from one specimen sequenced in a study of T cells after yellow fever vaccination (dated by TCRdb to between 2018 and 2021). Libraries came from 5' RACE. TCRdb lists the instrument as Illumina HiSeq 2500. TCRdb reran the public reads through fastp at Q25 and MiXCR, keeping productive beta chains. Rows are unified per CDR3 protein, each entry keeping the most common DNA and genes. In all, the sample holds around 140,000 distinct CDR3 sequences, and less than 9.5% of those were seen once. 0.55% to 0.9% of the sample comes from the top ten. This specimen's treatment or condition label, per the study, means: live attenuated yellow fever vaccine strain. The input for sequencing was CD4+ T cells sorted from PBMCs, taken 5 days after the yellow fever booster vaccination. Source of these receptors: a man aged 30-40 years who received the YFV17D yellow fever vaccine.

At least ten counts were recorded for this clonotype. CDR3 sequence reads: CASSKGLAGVLHEQYF. The DNA for the CDR3 is TGTGCCAGCAGTAAGGGACTAGCGGGAGTCTTACACGAGCAGTACTTC. The V gene is TRBV12-3 or TRBV12-4, the J gene TRBJ2-7; TRBD2 matches 14 bases. The V segment lost 5 bases and the J segment 5 bases; nucleotides outside the gene matches: 8. This CDR3 is built from 16 residues.

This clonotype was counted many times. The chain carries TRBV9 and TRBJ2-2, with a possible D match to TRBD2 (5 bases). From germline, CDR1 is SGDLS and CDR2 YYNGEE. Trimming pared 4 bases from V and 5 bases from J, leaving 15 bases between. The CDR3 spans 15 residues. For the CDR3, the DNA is TGTGCCAGCAGCCTAAGAGGGTTGGAAACCGGGGAGCTGTTTTTT. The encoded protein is CASSLRGLETGELFF.

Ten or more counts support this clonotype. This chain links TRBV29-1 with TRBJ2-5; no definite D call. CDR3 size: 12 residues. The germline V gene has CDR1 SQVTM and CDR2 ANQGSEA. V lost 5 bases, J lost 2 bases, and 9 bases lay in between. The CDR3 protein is CSVSQIQETQYF. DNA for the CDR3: TGCAGCGTTTCACAGATACAAGAGACCCAGTACTTC.

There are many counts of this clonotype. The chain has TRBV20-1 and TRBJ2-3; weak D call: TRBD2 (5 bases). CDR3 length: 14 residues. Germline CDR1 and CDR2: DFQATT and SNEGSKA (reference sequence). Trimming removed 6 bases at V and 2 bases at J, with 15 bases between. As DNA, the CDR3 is TGCAGTGCCCGTAGCGCGACCCTCACAGATACGCAGTATTTT. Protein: CSARSATLTDTQYF.

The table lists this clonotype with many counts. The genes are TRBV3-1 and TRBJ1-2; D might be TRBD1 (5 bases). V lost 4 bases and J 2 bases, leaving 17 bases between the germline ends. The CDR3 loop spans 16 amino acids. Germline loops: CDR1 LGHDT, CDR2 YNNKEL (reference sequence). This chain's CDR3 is CASSPTVSQANYGYTF. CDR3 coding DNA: TGTGCCAGCAGCCCTACCGTATCACAGGCCAACTATGGCTACACCTTC.

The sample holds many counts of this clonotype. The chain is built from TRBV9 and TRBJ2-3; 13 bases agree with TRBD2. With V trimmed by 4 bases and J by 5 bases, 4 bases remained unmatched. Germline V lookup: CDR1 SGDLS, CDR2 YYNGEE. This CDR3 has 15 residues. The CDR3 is CASSTSGRALDTQYF. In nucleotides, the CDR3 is TGTGCCAGCAGCACTAGCGGGAGGGCCTTAGATACGCAGTATTTT.

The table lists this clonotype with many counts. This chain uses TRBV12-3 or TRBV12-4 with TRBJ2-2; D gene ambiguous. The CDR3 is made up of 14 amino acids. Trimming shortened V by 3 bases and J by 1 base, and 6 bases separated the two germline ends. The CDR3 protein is CASSFEENTGELFF. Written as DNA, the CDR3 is TGTGCCAGCAGTTTTGAGGAGAACACCGGGGAGCTGTTTTTT.

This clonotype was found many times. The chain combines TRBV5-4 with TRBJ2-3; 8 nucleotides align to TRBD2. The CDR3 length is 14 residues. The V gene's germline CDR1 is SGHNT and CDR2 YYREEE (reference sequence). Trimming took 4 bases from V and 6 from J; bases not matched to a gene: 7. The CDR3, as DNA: TGTGCCAGCAGCGCATCGGGGGGGAGCGATACGCAGTATTTT. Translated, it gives CASSASGGSDTQYF.

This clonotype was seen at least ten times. The DNA for the CDR3 is TGTGCCAGCAGTGCCTCTCCGTCTAGCGGTGGATGGGGAGAGACCCAGTACTTC. This gives the protein CASSASPSSGGWGETQYF. The chain recombines TRBV28 with TRBJ2-5, with 7 bases aligning to TRBD2. The CDR3 runs 18 residues. Trimming at V came to 5 bases and at J to 4 bases, leaving 19 bases not matched to a gene. Germline V lookup: CDR1 MDHEN, CDR2 SYDVKM.

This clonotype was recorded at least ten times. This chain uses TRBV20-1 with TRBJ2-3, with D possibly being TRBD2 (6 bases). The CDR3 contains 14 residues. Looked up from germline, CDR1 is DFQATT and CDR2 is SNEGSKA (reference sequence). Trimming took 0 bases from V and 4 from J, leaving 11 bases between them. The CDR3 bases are TGCAGTGCTAGAGATTGGGGACTCTCAGATACGCAGTATTTT. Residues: CSARDWGLSDTQYF.

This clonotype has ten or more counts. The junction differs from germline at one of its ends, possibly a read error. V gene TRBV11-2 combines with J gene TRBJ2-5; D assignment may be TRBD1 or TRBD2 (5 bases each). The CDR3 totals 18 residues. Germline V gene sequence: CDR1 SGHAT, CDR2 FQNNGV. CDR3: CASTPTTGPSGAGETQHF. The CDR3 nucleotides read TGTGCCAGCACTCCTACGACGGGGCCGAGCGGAGCTGGAGAGACCCAGCACTTC.

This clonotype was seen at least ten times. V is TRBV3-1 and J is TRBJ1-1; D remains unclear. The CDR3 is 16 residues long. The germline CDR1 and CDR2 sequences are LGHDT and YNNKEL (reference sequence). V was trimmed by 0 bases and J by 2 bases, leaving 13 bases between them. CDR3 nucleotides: TGTGCCAGCAGCCAAGATGACCGAGTGATAAACACTGAAGCTTTCTTT. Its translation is CASSQDDRVINTEAFF.

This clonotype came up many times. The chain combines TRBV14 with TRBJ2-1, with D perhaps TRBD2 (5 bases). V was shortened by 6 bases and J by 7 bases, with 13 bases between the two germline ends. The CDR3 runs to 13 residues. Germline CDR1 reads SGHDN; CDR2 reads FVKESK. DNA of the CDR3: TGTGCCAGCAGTCACGGAGCGGTGAATGAGCAGTTCTTC. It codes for CASSHGAVNEQFF.

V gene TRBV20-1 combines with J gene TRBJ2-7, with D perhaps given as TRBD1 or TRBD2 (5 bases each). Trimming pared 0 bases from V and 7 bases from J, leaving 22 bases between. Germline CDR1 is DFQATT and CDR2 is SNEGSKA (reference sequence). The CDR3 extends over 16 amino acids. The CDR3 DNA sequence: TGCAGTGCTAGAGATAAGGGCCAGGGCGGGTTCGGAGAGCAGTACTTC. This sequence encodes CSARDKGQGGFGEQYF.

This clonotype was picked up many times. For the CDR3, the DNA is TGTGCCAGCTCACCCGGACTAGCAGATACGCAGTATTTT. Residues: CASSPGLADTQYF. J is TRBJ2-3 and V is TRBV18; TRBD2 aligns across 7 bases. Germline-derived CDR1 and CDR2 are KGHSH and LQKENI. The J segment lost 4 bases and the V segment lost 3 bases, leaving 1 base of the junction unmatched. This CDR3 spans 13 amino acids.

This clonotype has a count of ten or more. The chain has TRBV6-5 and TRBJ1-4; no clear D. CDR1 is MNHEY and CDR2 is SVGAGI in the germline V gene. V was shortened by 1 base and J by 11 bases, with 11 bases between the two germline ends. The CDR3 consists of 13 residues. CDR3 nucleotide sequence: TGTGCCAGCAGTTACTTATCGGGGTCTAAACTGTTTTTT. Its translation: CASSYLSGSKLFF.

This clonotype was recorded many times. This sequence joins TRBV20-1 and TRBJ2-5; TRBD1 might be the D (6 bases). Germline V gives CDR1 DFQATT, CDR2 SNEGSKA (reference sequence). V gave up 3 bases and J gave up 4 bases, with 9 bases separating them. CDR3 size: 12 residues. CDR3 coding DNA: TGCAGTGCTAGTTGGGGGCCAGAGACCCAGTACTTC. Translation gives CSASWGPETQYF.

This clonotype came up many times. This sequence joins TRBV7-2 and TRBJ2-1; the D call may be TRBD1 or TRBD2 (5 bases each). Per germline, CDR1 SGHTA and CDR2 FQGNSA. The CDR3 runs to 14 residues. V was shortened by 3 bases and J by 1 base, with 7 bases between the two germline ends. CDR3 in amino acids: CASSLRGSYNEQFF. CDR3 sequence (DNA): TGTGCCAGCAGCTTGAGGGGTTCCTACAATGAGCAGTTCTTC.

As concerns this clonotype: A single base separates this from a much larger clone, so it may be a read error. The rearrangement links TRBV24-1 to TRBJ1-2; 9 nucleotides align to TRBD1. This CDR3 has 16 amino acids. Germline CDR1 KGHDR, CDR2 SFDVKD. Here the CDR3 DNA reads TGTGCCGCCAGTGATTGGGGACAGGGAGATTCCTATGGCTACACCTTC. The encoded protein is CAASDWGQGDSYGYTF.

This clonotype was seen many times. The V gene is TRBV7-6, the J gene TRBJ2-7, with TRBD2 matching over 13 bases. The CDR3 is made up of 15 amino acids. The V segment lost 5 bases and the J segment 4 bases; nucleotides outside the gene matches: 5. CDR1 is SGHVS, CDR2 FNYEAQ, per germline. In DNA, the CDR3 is TGTGCCAGCAGCAGGGAGACTAGCGGGAGGTACGAGCAGTACTTC. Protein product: CASSRETSGRYEQYF.

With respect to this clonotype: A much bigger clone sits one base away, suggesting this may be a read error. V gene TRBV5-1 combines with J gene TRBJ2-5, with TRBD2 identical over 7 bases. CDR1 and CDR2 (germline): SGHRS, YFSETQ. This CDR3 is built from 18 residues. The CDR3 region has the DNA TGCGCCAGCATCTTGGACTCCGGGACTAACGTCGTGCCGTCAACCCAGTACTTC. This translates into CASILDSGTNVVPSTQYF. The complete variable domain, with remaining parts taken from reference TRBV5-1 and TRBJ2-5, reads KAGVTQTPRYLIKTRGQQVTLSCSPISGHRSVSWYQQTPGQGLQFLFEYFSETQRNKGNFPGRFSGRQFSNSRSEMNVSTLELGDSALYLCASILDSGTNVVPSTQYFGPGTRLLVL.

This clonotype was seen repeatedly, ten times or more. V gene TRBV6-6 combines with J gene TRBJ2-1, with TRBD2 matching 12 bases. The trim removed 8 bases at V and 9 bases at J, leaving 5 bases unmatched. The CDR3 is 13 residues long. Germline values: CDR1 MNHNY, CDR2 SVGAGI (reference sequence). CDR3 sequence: CASGPSGRAEQFF. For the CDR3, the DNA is TGTGCCAGCGGGCCTAGCGGGAGGGCTGAGCAGTTCTTC.

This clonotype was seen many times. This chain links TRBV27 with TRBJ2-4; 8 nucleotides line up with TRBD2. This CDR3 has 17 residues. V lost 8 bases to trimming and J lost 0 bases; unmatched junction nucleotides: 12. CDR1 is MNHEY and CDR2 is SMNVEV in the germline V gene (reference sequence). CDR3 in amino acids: CASAKLSAGGAKNIQYF. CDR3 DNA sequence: TGTGCCAGCGCTAAGTTGTCGGCGGGAGGAGCCAAAAACATTCAGTACTTC.

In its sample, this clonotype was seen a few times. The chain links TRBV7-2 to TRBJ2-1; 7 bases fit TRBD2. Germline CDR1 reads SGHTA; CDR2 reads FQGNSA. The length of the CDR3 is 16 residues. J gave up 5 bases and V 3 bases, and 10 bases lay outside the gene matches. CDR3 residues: CASSFLGVAGHNEQFF. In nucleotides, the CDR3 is TGTGCCAGCAGCTTTTTGGGAGTAGCGGGCCACAATGAGCAGTTCTTC.